This entry lists 24 T cell receptor beta chains sequenced from one sample in a study of CD8 T cells in Susac syndrome. An amount of RNA that ranged from 0.5 to 1 ug was reverse transcribed with random hexamers. Via MiXCR, TCRdb re-called the immunoSEQ multiplex PCR reads, giving one row per CDR3 protein. Of some 120,000 distinct CDR3 sequences in the sample, around 92% were seen once. Sequencing used CD8+ T cells from PBMCs. The receptor source for this set is a human donor in good health.

The chain joins TRBV11-2 to TRBJ2-1; D possibly corresponds to TRBD2 (6 bases). The V end lost 1 base, the J end lost 2 bases, and 12 bases lay between the germline ends. Germline loops: CDR1 SGHAT, CDR2 FQNNGV. The CDR3 has 16 amino acids. Here the CDR3 DNA reads TGTGCCAGCAGCTTAGTGTTGGGCGGGACCTACAATGAGCAGTTCTTC. It encodes CASSLVLGGTYNEQFF.

This clonotype was detected only once. At one boundary the junction diverges from the germline segment, which might be a read error. The rearrangement joins TRBV6-4 to TRBJ2-7; D ambiguous. CDR3 length: 11 residues. The germline V gene encodes CDR1 MRHNA and CDR2 SNTAGT. CDR3 loop: CAGSEAYEQYF. Here the CDR3 DNA reads TGTGCCGGCAGTGAGGCCTACGAGCAGTACTTC.

The rearrangement uses TRBV27 and TRBJ1-5; tentatively, D is TRBD1 (5 bases). The ends were cut back, 7 bases at V and 4 bases at J, with 8 bases in the middle. CDR1 and CDR2 (germline): MNHEY, SMNVEV (reference sequence). The CDR3 covers 12 residues. CDR3 coding DNA: TGTGCCAGCAAGGAGGGGAATCAGCCCCAGCATTTT. Translation gives CASKEGNQPQHF.

The DNA of the CDR3 is TGTGCCAGCACCAGGAGGGGGACAGGGGCGAGGGTGCAGCCCCAGCATTTT. This sequence encodes CASTRRGTGARVQPQHF. The chain carries TRBV6-1 and TRBJ1-5; TRBD1 agrees at 10 bases. CDR3 length: 17 amino acids. J lost 7 bases, V lost 7 bases, and 16 bases had no gene match. Germline V lookup: CDR1 MNHNS, CDR2 SASEGT.

V is TRBV3-1 and J is TRBJ2-3, with TRBD2 matching 13 bases. CDR1 LGHDT and CDR2 YNNKEL come from the germline V gene (reference sequence). This CDR3 is 16 amino acids long. V was pared by 4 bases and J by 6 bases, with 7 bases of the junction left unmatched. In DNA form, the CDR3 reads TGTGCCAGCAGCCCACTAGCGGGGGGGCCGAGCGATACGCAGTATTTT. This encodes CASSPLAGGPSDTQYF.

CDR3 DNA: TGTGCCAGCAGCTTAATACAGGCTGGCTCGCTTGACACCTTC. This encodes CASSLIQAGSLDTF. V usage is TRBV7-2 and J usage is TRBJ1-2, with D perhaps matching TRBD1 (5 bases). The CDR3 runs to 14 residues. V was trimmed by 2 bases and J by 12 bases, leaving 19 bases between them. Germline CDR1 is SGHTA and CDR2 is FQGNSA. The entire variable domain, with the rest obtained from reference TRBV7-2 and TRBJ1-2, is as follows: GAGVSQSPSNKVTEKGKDVELRCDPISGHTALYWYRQSLGQGLEFLIYFQGNSAPDKSGLPSDRFSAERTGGSVSTLTIQRTQQEDSAVYLCASSLIQAGSLDTFGSGTRLTVV.

This chain uses TRBV4-2 with TRBJ2-7; D is possibly TRBD1 (7 bases). The CDR3 totals 17 residues. Germline CDR1 reads LGHNA; CDR2 reads YNFKEQ. Trimming cost V 4 bases and J 0 bases, with 19 bases left between them. The CDR3 DNA is TGTGCCAGCAGCCTCCTCCCAAGGCGGGACAGCTCCTACGAGCAGTACTTC. Its protein is CASSLLPRRDSSYEQYF.

CDR3 nucleotide sequence: TGTGCCAGCGGGAGGACAGATACGCAGTATTTT. This translates into CASGRTDTQYF. The chain combines TRBV5-6 with TRBJ2-3, with a possible D match to TRBD2 (6 bases). Germline loops: CDR1 SGHDT, CDR2 YYEEEE. The CDR3 extends over 11 amino acids. The V and J ends lost 7 bases and 3 bases respectively, with 6 bases between them. The variable domain in full, completed from reference TRBV5-6 and TRBJ2-3, reads DAGVTQSPTHLIKTRGQQVTLRCSPKSGHDTVSWYQQALGQGPQFIFQYYEEEERQRGNFPDRFSGHQFPNYSSELNVNALLLGDSALYLCASGRTDTQYFGPGTRLTVL.

V usage is TRBV7-2 and J usage is TRBJ2-5; D is possibly TRBD2 (5 bases). Germline CDR1 SGHTA, CDR2 FQGNSA. The CDR3 consists of 15 residues. V lost 5 bases to trimming and J lost 5 bases, with 18 bases between them. CDR3 bases: TGTGCCAGCAGCCCTCGAGGGTTACCCCTGGAGACCCAGTACTTC. It specifies CASSPRGLPLETQYF.

CDR3 in amino acids: CASSLGTGSVSWSPLHF. CDR3 sequence (DNA): TGTGCCAGCAGCTTAGGAACAGGGTCGGTTTCATGGTCACCCCTCCACTTT. The chain is built from TRBV7-9 and TRBJ1-6, with D perhaps TRBD1 (6 bases). V lost 1 base, J lost 10 bases, and 20 bases lay in between. This CDR3 spans 17 amino acids. Germline loops: CDR1 SEHNR, CDR2 FQNEAQ (reference sequence).

The CDR3 protein is CSGGPGSYEQYF. The DNA for the CDR3 is TGCAGCGGGGGCCCAGGGTCCTACGAGCAGTACTTC. This rearrangement joins TRBV29-1 to TRBJ2-7; the D gene is possibly TRBD1 (5 bases). Germline values: CDR1 SQVTM, CDR2 ANQGSEA. V gave up 7 bases and J gave up 1 base, with 11 bases separating them. This CDR3 has 12 residues.

The gene calls are TRBV6-2 or TRBV6-3 and TRBJ1-2; D remains unclear. V lost 0 bases to trimming and J lost 1 base, with 6 bases between them. The length of the CDR3 is 14 residues. The germline V gene encodes CDR1 MNHEY and CDR2 SVGEGT. The CDR3 coding sequence is TGTGCCAGCAGTTACTCACTGGTTAACTATGGCTACACCTTC. Translated: CASSYSLVNYGYTF.

The chain joins TRBV19 to TRBJ1-5; 11 positions agree with TRBD1. Germline V lookup: CDR1 LNHDA, CDR2 SQIVND (reference sequence). The CDR3 is 14 amino acids. V was clipped by 6 bases and J by 6 bases; unmatched bases: 4. This CDR3 reads CASSRDRGFQPQHF. The CDR3 DNA reads TGTGCCAGTAGCCGGGACAGGGGGTTTCAGCCCCAGCATTTT. The entire variable domain, with the rest obtained from reference TRBV19 and TRBJ1-5, is as follows: DGGITQSPKYLFRKEGQNVTLSCEQNLNHDAMYWYRQDPGQGLRLIYYSQIVNDFQKGDIAEGYSVSREKKESFPLTVTSAQKNPTAFYLCASSRDRGFQPQHFGDGTRLSIL.

The CDR3 loop is CASSAPGLAGDEQYF. The DNA of the CDR3 is TGTGCCAGCAGCGCACCGGGACTAGCGGGAGACGAGCAGTACTTC. V usage is TRBV11-2 and J usage is TRBJ2-7; TRBD2 aligns across 14 bases. CDR3 size: 15 residues. V shed 5 bases, J shed 5 bases, and the junction held 5 bases outside the gene matches. Germline CDR1 SGHAT, CDR2 FQNNGV.

This chain uses TRBV7-2 with TRBJ2-1; D not resolved. Germline CDR1 and CDR2: SGHTA and FQGNSA. Trimming took 5 bases from V and 8 from J, leaving 16 bases between them. The CDR3 runs 14 residues. DNA of the CDR3: TGTGCCAGCAGCCCCCTAAGGACCTCCTATGAGCAGTTCTTC. Translation: CASSPLRTSYEQFF.

The V call is TRBV5-1, the J call TRBJ2-7, with a possible D match to TRBD2 (6 bases). CDR3 length: 13 residues. Germline V lookup: CDR1 SGHRS, CDR2 YFSETQ. Trimming left V 4 bases short and J 2 bases short, with 10 bases between. CDR3 nucleotides: TGCGCCAGCAGCCCGACGGGAGCCTACGAGCAGTACTTC. Translating gives CASSPTGAYEQYF.

The chain recombines TRBV29-1 with TRBJ1-2; 8 bases are a match to TRBD1. Germline assignment: CDR1 SQVTM and CDR2 ANQGSEA. The CDR3 is made up of 13 amino acids. With 6 bases clipped from V and 5 bases from J, the junction kept 8 bases outside the gene matches. DNA of the CDR3: TGCAGCGTACCCAGGGGGCAGGGATATGGCTACACCTTC. It yields the protein CSVPRGQGYGYTF.

The chain is built from TRBV6-2 or TRBV6-3 and TRBJ1-5; D is ambiguous. The CDR3 is made up of 14 amino acids. Per the germline V gene, CDR1 is MNHEY and CDR2 is SVGEGT. Between the trimmed V and J ends, which lost 1 base and 1 base, there was a span of 5 bases. The CDR3 is CASSYLQSNQPQHF. The CDR3, as DNA: TGTGCCAGCAGTTACTTACAGAGCAATCAGCCCCAGCATTTT.

The chain combines TRBV19 with TRBJ1-6, with D possibly TRBD1 on 5 matching bases. CDR1 and CDR2 (germline): LNHDA, SQIVND (reference sequence). The V and J ends lost 7 bases and 5 bases respectively, with 18 bases between them. This CDR3 is 16 amino acids long. The CDR3 DNA sequence: TGTGCCAGTACGGGGGGACCCGCGATCAATAATTCACCCCTCCACTTT. It yields the protein CASTGGPAINNSPLHF.

This clonotype was counted between two and nine times. The CDR3 loop is CASSLRLASTGELFF. In nucleotides, the CDR3 is TGCGCCAGCAGTCTCCGACTAGCAAGCACCGGGGAGCTGTTTTTT. V usage is TRBV5-1 and J usage is TRBJ2-2; 7 bases agree with TRBD2. The CDR3 loop spans 15 amino acids. After removal of 5 bases from V and 4 bases from J, the junction contained 8 bases not matched to a gene. Looked up from germline, CDR1 is SGHRS and CDR2 is YFSETQ.

V gene TRBV7-9 combines with J gene TRBJ1-1, with a possible D match to TRBD1 (6 bases). The CDR3 is made up of 16 amino acids. Trimming removed 5 bases from V and 2 bases from J, with 18 bases in between. CDR1 SEHNR and CDR2 FQNEAQ come from the germline V gene (reference sequence). The CDR3 is CASSPLGQHSNTEAFF. The DNA of the CDR3 is TGTGCCAGCAGCCCTCTCGGACAGCATAGTAACACTGAAGCTTTCTTT.

This chain joins TRBV14 and TRBJ2-1; 9 bases map to TRBD2. Germline values: CDR1 SGHDN, CDR2 FVKESK. The CDR3 is 15 amino acids. V lost 4 bases and J lost 5; bases outside the gene matches: 6. The CDR3 protein is CASSRVAGAHNEQFF. The CDR3 bases are TGTGCCAGCAGCCGAGTAGCGGGGGCCCACAATGAGCAGTTCTTC.

The rearrangement uses TRBV7-9 and TRBJ2-6, with D unresolved. Trimming stripped 1 base from V and 0 bases from J, with 4 bases between. CDR3 size: 15 residues. Germline V lookup: CDR1 SEHNR, CDR2 FQNEAQ (reference sequence). CDR3 protein: CASSLGASGANVLTF. Here the CDR3 DNA reads TGTGCCAGCAGCTTAGGGGCCTCTGGGGCCAACGTCCTGACTTTC.

The chain has TRBV5-6 and TRBJ2-7; 8 nucleotides align to TRBD2. V was clipped by 4 bases and J by 3 bases; unmatched bases: 3. Looked up from germline, CDR1 is SGHDT and CDR2 is YYEEEE. The CDR3 is 13 residues long. The CDR3 here is CASSAAGGYEQYF. The DNA of the CDR3 is TGTGCCAGCAGCGCCGCGGGAGGCTACGAGCAGTACTTC.